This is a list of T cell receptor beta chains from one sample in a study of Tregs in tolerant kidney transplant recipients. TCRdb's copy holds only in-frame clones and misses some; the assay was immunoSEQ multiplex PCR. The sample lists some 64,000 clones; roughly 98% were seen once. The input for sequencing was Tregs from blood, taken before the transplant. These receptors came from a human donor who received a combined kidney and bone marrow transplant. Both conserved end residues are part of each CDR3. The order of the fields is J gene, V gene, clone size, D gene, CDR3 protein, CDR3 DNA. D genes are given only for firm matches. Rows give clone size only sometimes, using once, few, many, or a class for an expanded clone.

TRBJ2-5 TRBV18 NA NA CASSPMVESETQYF TGTGCCAGCTCACCAATGGTAGAATCAGAGACCCAGTACTTC
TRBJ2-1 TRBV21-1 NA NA CASRTNGGRLKNEQFF TGTGCCAGCAGAACAAACGGGGGGCGTTTAAAGAATGAGCAGTTCTTC
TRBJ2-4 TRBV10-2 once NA CASNEAGGNIQYF TGCGCCAGCAATGAGGCGGGTGGCAACATTCAGTACTTC
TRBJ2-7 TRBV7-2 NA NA CASSLAGGASFEQYF TGTGCCAGCAGCTTAGCAGGGGGGGCTAGCTTCGAGCAGTACTTC
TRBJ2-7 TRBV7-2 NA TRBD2 CASSRMSGAGTYEQYF TGTGCCAGCAGCCGCATGAGCGGGGCGGGAACCTACGAGCAGTACTTC
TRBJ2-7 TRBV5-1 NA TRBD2 CASSLGLARPTEQYF TGCGCCAGCAGCTTAGGACTAGCGAGACCTACCGAGCAGTACTTC
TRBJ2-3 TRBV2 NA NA CASSLGLFTDTQYF TGTGCCAGCAGCCTGGGGCTCTTCACAGATACGCAGTATTTT
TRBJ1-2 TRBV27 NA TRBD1 CASSLYPTGNGYTF TGTGCCAGCAGTTTATACCCGACAGGGAATGGCTACACCTTC
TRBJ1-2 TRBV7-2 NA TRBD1 CASSRPGTGFGYTF TGTGCCAGCAGCCGACCCGGGACAGGGTTTGGCTACACCTTC
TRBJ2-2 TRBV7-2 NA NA CASSTQTGIGGELFF TGTGCCAGCAGCACACAAACAGGGATTGGCGGGGAGCTGTTTTTT
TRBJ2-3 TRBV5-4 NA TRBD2 CASSSTSGSWTDTQYF TGTGCCAGCAGCTCGACTAGCGGGAGTTGGACAGATACGCAGTATTTT
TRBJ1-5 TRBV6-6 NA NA CASAPTRGAQPQHF TGTGCCAGCGCCCCCACACGGGGGGCTCAGCCCCAGCATTTT
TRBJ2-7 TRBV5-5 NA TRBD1 CASSWTGLYEQYF TGTGCCAGCAGCTGGACAGGGCTCTACGAGCAGTACTTC
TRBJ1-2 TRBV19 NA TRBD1 CASRRDRGRYTF TGTGCCAGTAGGAGGGACAGGGGCCGATACACCTTC
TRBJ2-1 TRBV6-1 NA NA CASWGLFGDEQFF TGTGCCAGCTGGGGACTCTTTGGGGATGAGCAGTTCTTC
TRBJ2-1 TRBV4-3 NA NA CASSQAWDSYNEQFF TGCGCCAGCAGCCAAGCATGGGACTCGTACAATGAGCAGTTCTTC
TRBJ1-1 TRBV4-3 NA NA CASTKMQGLFREAFF TGCGCCAGCACCAAGATGCAGGGGCTATTTCGGGAAGCTTTCTTT
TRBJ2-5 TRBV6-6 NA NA CASSHRQRQETQYF TGTGCCAGTTCTCACCGACAGCGCCAAGAGACCCAGTACTTC
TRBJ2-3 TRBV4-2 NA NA CASSQGSGDTDTQYF TGTGCCAGCAGCCAAGGAAGCGGCGACACAGATACGCAGTATTTT
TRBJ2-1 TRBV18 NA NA CASSPTTQINEQFF TGTGCCAGCTCACCAACAACGCAGATCAATGAGCAGTTCTTC
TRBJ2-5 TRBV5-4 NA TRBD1 CASSSLGTGQETQYF TGTGCCAGCAGTTCTCTCGGGACAGGTCAAGAGACCCAGTACTTC
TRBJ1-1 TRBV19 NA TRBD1 CASSIPLDRVGVNTEAFF TGTGCCAGTAGTATCCCCCTAGACAGGGTCGGCGTGAACACTGAAGCTTTCTTT